This passage covers 14 T cell receptor beta chains from one sample sequenced in a study of shared clonotypes between healthy human individuals. The repertoire was sequenced with immunoSEQ multiplex PCR; TCRdb's copy has only in-frame clones and lacks some. The sample has millions of clones, roughly 93% seen once. Sequenced material: naive CD4+ T cells from PBMCs. The subset denotes: CD45RA+ positively selected. These receptors all come from a man between 18 and 35 years old in good health. Some clones in this sample may be carry-over from other donors' samples.

This clone was recorded only once. The chain joins TRBV7-2 to TRBJ2-1, with TRBD2 matching over 10 bases. V lost 1 base and J lost 9; bases outside the gene matches: 6. The CDR3 totals 15 residues. The germline CDR1 and CDR2 sequences are SGHTA and FQGNSA. CDR3 DNA: TGTGCCAGCAGCTTAGTTCGGATAGCGGGAGGTGAGCAGTTCTTC. It encodes CASSLVRIAGGEQFF.

This clone appeared a single time. The sample has other DNA sequences that encode this CDR3 too. The gene calls are TRBV27 and TRBJ2-2; 8 positions match TRBD1. The CDR3 length is 14 residues. From germline, CDR1 is MNHEY and CDR2 SMNVEV (reference sequence). Germline trimming cut 6 bases from V and 1 base from J; bases unmatched to any gene: 1. The CDR3 loop reads CASRGTGNTGELFF. As DNA, the CDR3 is TGTGCCAGCAGGGGGACAGGGAACACCGGGGAGCTGTTTTTT.

The chain uses TRBV15 and TRBJ2-7; D not certain. The length of the CDR3 is 15 residues. The germline gives CDR1 LNHNV, CDR2 YYDKDF (reference sequence). Deletions cut 0 bases from V and 1 base from J, with 10 bases between. The CDR3 coding sequence is TGTGCCACCAGCAGAGATTATTCGCGGTCCTACGAGCAGTACTTC. Its protein product is CATSRDYSRSYEQYF.

Notes on this clone: The sample has other DNA sequences that encode this CDR3 too. The DNA of the CDR3 is TGTGCCAGCAGCTTAGGAAGCGGGAGCTCCTACGAGCAGTACTTC. Its protein is CASSLGSGSSYEQYF. The chain uses TRBV7-2 and TRBJ2-7, with 8 positions matching TRBD2. Germline CDR1 is SGHTA and CDR2 is FQGNSA. With 1 base clipped from V and 0 bases from J, the junction kept 2 bases outside the gene matches. The CDR3 loop spans 15 amino acids.

This chain joins TRBV4-3 and TRBJ1-6; 8 nucleotides align to TRBD1. The V gene's germline CDR1 is LGHNA and CDR2 YSLEER. This CDR3 has 14 amino acids. Trimming at V came to 5 bases and at J to 7 bases, leaving 4 bases not matched to a gene. This CDR3 is CASSYGQGNSPLHF. CDR3 in DNA: TGCGCCAGCAGCTACGGACAGGGCAATTCACCCCTCCACTTT.

The rearrangement links TRBV30 to TRBJ2-7; 8 nucleotides match TRBD1. Trimming cost V 2 bases and J 9 bases; bases outside gene matches: 12. The germline V gene encodes CDR1 GTSNPN and CDR2 SVGIG (reference sequence). The CDR3 sequence is 14 residues long. CDR3 region: CAWSPGTGRPGQYF. The DNA for the CDR3 is TGTGCCTGGAGTCCCGGGACAGGCCGACCGGGGCAGTACTTC.

This clone was detected once. This rearrangement joins TRBV18 to TRBJ2-7; possible D gene TRBD2, 7 bases. This CDR3 is 14 amino acids long. CDR1 KGHSH and CDR2 LQKENI come from the germline V gene. Trimming removed 6 bases at V and 6 bases at J, with 18 bases between. CDR3 loop: CASSSEGGTSEQYF. The CDR3 bases are TGTGCCAGCTCGTCCGAGGGGGGGACAAGCGAGCAGTACTTC.

The chain employs TRBV7-9 and TRBJ2-5, with D perhaps matching TRBD1 (5 bases). The J call may be wrong; the DNA end is better matched by TRBJ2-7. The CDR3 has 13 residues. Germline V gene sequence: CDR1 SEHNR, CDR2 FQNEAQ (reference sequence). Here the CDR3 DNA reads TGTGCCAGCAGCTGGGGCCAGGCCTACGAGCAGTACTTC. Amino acids: CASSWGQAYEQYF.

This chain joins TRBV27 and TRBJ2-2; 16 bases are shared with TRBD2. J was trimmed by 1 base and V by 3 bases; bases with no gene match: 11. CDR1 and CDR2 from the germline V gene are MNHEY and SMNVEV (reference sequence). The CDR3 loop spans 21 amino acids. CDR3 bases: TGTGCCAGCAGTTTCGCCCCGGGACTAGCGGGAGGGCGTTGGAACACCGGGGAGCTGTTTTTT. Translation gives CASSFAPGLAGGRWNTGELFF.

The rearrangement uses TRBV11-2 and TRBJ1-2; no clear D. The CDR3 extends over 12 amino acids. CDR1 SGHAT and CDR2 FQNNGV come from the germline V gene. V was cut by 5 bases and J by 7 bases, with 11 bases left in between. CDR3 bases: TGTGCCAGCAGCCCGTCCGAGGGTGGCTACACCTTC. It translates to CASSPSEGGYTF.

V gene TRBV6-1 combines with J gene TRBJ2-7; 12 bases are a match to TRBD2. This CDR3 has 15 amino acids. Germline CDR1 reads MNHNS; CDR2 reads SASEGT. With 6 bases clipped from V and 2 bases from J, the junction kept 5 bases outside the gene matches. The DNA of the CDR3 is TGTGCCAGCAGCGACCGACTAGCGGGAGCCTACGAGCAGTACTTC. Amino acids: CASSDRLAGAYEQYF.

The chain is built from TRBV23-1 and TRBJ2-2, with 9 bases aligning to TRBD2. TRBV23-1 is treated as an ORF (open reading frame) with a function not yet certain. With 7 bases clipped from V and 4 bases from J, the junction kept 4 bases outside the gene matches. The CDR3 has 14 residues. The CDR3 nucleotides read TGCGCCAGCACCACTAGCGGGCGCACCGGGGAGCTGTTTTTT. It yields the protein CASTTSGRTGELFF.

Regarding this clone: The same CDR3 also results from other DNA sequences found in this sample. The V and J genes are TRBV5-1 and TRBJ2-5; maybe TRBD2 (6 bases). This CDR3 has 13 residues. Germline lookup yields CDR1 SGHRS and CDR2 YFSETQ. V lost 3 bases and J 4 bases, leaving 10 bases between the germline ends. The CDR3 coding sequence is TGCGCCAGCAGCTCCCCCGGGGGAGAGACCCAGTACTTC. It codes for CASSSPGGETQYF.

The rearrangement links TRBV27 to TRBJ1-6, with a weak D call TRBD1 (5 bases). The CDR3 is 16 amino acids. Trimming left V 5 bases short and J 4 bases short, with 15 bases between. The germline CDR1 and CDR2 sequences are MNHEY and SMNVEV (reference sequence). In nucleotides, the CDR3 is TGTGCCAGCAGTCTTCCGGGACCGCGATATAATTCACCCCTCCACTTT. It codes for CASSLPGPRYNSPLHF.